This TCR beta chain was documented in a study of blood T cell repertoires in COVID-19. Study information: Samples taken during acute and convalescent COVID-19 were collected in the United States, Italy and Spain.

TCRdb's copy holds only in-frame clones and misses some; the assay was immunoSEQ multiplex PCR. The sample has fewer than 150,000 clones, 60% to 85% seen once; the top ten hold about 2.5%. In germline, CDR1 is LNHDA, CDR2 SQIVND (reference sequence). Trimming pared 4 bases from V and 1 base from J, leaving 10 bases between. This CDR3 is built from 15 residues. The source of this sequence is a man aged 70-80 years with acute or convalescent COVID-19. Material: peripheral blood. V usage is TRBV19 and J usage is TRBJ1-4, with D hard to call. The chain's CDR3 is CASSSMRETNEKLFF. The CDR3 region has the DNA TGTGCCAGTAGTAGTATGAGGGAAACTAATGAAAAACTGTTTTTT.